This entry lists 16 T cell receptor beta chains sequenced from one sample in a study of neurological immune-mediated disorders. MiXCR was run by TCRdb on the 5' RACE reads, yielding one entry per CDR3 protein. The sample shows approximately 44,000 distinct CDR3 sequences, around 5.3% of them seen only once. Sequencing used CD4+ T cells from blood. These receptors were collected from a young woman with multiple sclerosis.

This clonotype was recorded many times. The chain couples TRBV14 to TRBJ1-4; D unresolved. CDR1 SGHDN and CDR2 FVKESK come from the germline V gene. With 1 base removed from V and 7 bases from J, the gap between germline ends came to 10 bases. The CDR3 consists of 14 residues. DNA for the CDR3: TGTGCCAGCAGCCAAGTAAGGTCGGGTGAAAAACTGTTTTTT. This encodes CASSQVRSGEKLFF.

This clonotype was observed many times. J is TRBJ2-3 and V is TRBV20-1; TRBD2 aligns across 7 bases. J was trimmed by 5 bases and V by 6 bases; bases with no gene match: 11. Germline CDR1 reads DFQATT; CDR2 reads SNEGSKA (reference sequence). The CDR3 totals 14 residues. The CDR3 coding sequence is TGCAGTGCATACGGACTAGTTCTTAAAGATACGCAGTATTTT. This translates into CSAYGLVLKDTQYF.

This clonotype was detected many times. V and J are TRBV6-2 or TRBV6-3 and TRBJ1-5, with D possibly TRBD1 on 6 matching bases. V lost 6 bases, J lost 1 base, and 13 bases lay in between. Germline V gene data show CDR1 as MNHEY and CDR2 as SVGEGT. The CDR3 covers 15 residues. CDR3 sequence (DNA): TGTGCCAGCAGCCTTTACAGGGCAAGCAATCAGCCCCAGCATTTT. It is translated as CASSLYRASNQPQHF.

V is TRBV4-3 and J is TRBJ1-5, with a tentative D call TRBD1 (5 bases). Trimming removed 3 bases at V and 6 bases at J, with 21 bases between. Germline values: CDR1 LGHNA, CDR2 YSLEER. The CDR3 covers 17 residues. The DNA for the CDR3 is TGCGCCAGCAGCCACACTGCGGGCGGGGGTACAGGTCAGCCCCAGCATTTT. Residues: CASSHTAGGGTGQPQHF.

This clonotype was detected ten times or more. The chain carries TRBV20-1 and TRBJ1-2, with TRBD1 as a possible D gene (5 bases). Looked up from germline, CDR1 is DFQATT and CDR2 is SNEGSKA (reference sequence). V lost 6 bases to trimming and J lost 8 bases, with 19 bases between them. This CDR3 comprises 13 residues. CDR3 bases: TGCAGTGCCACAGGATTCCTTAGCGGAGGCTACACCTTC. Translating gives CSATGFLSGGYTF.

This clonotype was detected only a few times. The chain has TRBV11-1 and TRBJ1-4; D is undetermined. Germline CDR1 is SGHAT and CDR2 is FQDESV (reference sequence). CDR3 size: 15 residues. Trimming pared 2 bases from V and 4 bases from J, leaving 11 bases between. The CDR3 nucleotides are TGTGCCAGCAGCTTAATCCGGGGAGATAATGAAAAACTGTTTTTT. It encodes CASSLIRGDNEKLFF.

The table lists this clonotype with many counts. This chain joins TRBV21-1 and TRBJ2-4; the table assigns TRBD1, which was not confirmed against the DNA. TRBV21-1 is a recognized pseudogene. The CDR3 extends over 14 amino acids. CDR3 coding DNA: TGTGCCAGCAGCAACCCAGGGTTGTGGAACATTCAGTACTTC. Protein product: CASSNPGLWNIQYF.

This clonotype was seen a handful of times. This chain links TRBV5-4 with TRBJ2-3; 15 bases line up with TRBD2. After removal of 4 bases from V and 6 bases from J, the junction contained 12 bases not matched to a gene. Germline-derived CDR1 and CDR2 are SGHNT and YYREEE (reference sequence). The CDR3 is 18 residues long. CDR3 residues: CASSPTWGLAGGADTQYF. In DNA form, the CDR3 reads TGTGCCAGCAGCCCGACTTGGGGACTAGCGGGAGGAGCGGATACGCAGTATTTT.

This clonotype was detected ten times or more. This chain joins TRBV9 and TRBJ2-1, with D maybe TRBD2 (5 bases). V gave up 0 bases and J gave up 10 bases, with 14 bases separating them. The V gene's germline CDR1 is SGDLS and CDR2 YYNGEE. This CDR3 has 14 residues. CDR3 region: CASSVAPTGLEQFF. DNA for the CDR3: TGTGCCAGCAGCGTAGCCCCCACGGGGTTGGAGCAGTTCTTC.

This clonotype was found many times. V usage is TRBV20-1 and J usage is TRBJ1-2; D not certain. V lost 0 bases, J lost 6 bases, and 14 bases lay in between. The germline V gene has CDR1 DFQATT and CDR2 SNEGSKA (reference sequence). The CDR3 sequence is 14 residues long. Here the CDR3 DNA reads TGCAGTGCTAGAGAATCGGGGAGTGGGGATGGCTACACCTTC. It is translated as CSARESGSGDGYTF.

Many counts were recorded for this clonotype. V usage is TRBV10-1 and J usage is TRBJ1-2; TRBD1 is a possible D gene (5 bases). V lost 2 bases and J lost 3, with 16 bases in between. The CDR3 covers 16 residues. Per the germline V gene, CDR1 is WNHNN and CDR2 is SYGVQD (reference sequence). The CDR3 here is CASSEPGREVHYGYTF. The CDR3 region has the DNA TGCGCCAGCAGTGAGCCAGGGAGGGAGGTTCACTATGGCTACACCTTC.

Many counts were recorded for this clonotype. The J gene is TRBJ1-2, the V gene TRBV6-6; no firm D call. Trimming left V 6 bases short and J 1 base short, with 6 bases between. CDR1 and CDR2 (germline): MNHNY, SVGAGI (reference sequence). The CDR3 length is 12 residues. CDR3 sequence: CASRNFNYGYTF. The CDR3 coding sequence is TGTGCCAGCAGGAATTTTAACTATGGCTACACCTTC.

This sequence joins TRBV10-3 and TRBJ2-7, with TRBD1 identical over 11 bases. The germline V gene encodes CDR1 ENHRY and CDR2 SYGVKD. The CDR3 consists of 14 residues. The V segment lost 6 bases and the J segment 5 bases; nucleotides outside the gene matches: 6. CDR3 coding DNA: TGTGCCATCAGAGGACAGGGGGCGACCCACGAGCAGTACTTC. It is translated as CAIRGQGATHEQYF.

This clonotype appeared many times. This chain uses TRBV6-5 with TRBJ1-1; D is unresolved. CDR1 is MNHEY, CDR2 SVGAGI, per germline. The CDR3 is 14 amino acids. Deletions cut 5 bases from V and 1 base from J, with 11 bases between. The CDR3 loop is CASSKLERNTEAFF. The CDR3 bases are TGTGCCAGCAGTAAATTGGAGAGGAACACTGAAGCTTTCTTT.

This clonotype was recorded many times. The chain couples TRBV5-6 to TRBJ2-3, with unresolved D. CDR3 size: 14 residues. Trimming took 0 bases from V and 1 from J, leaving 6 bases between them. The V gene's germline CDR1 is SGHDT and CDR2 YYEEEE. As DNA, the CDR3 is TGTGCCAGCAGCTTGGGGACCCGCACAGATACGCAGTATTTT. It encodes CASSLGTRTDTQYF.

This clonotype was counted ten times or more. The chain recombines TRBV12-3 or TRBV12-4 with TRBJ1-2; D not resolved. The CDR3 has 12 residues. Trimming stripped 6 bases from V and 0 bases from J, with 5 bases between. CDR3 loop: CASSRTNYGYTF. The CDR3 DNA reads as TGTGCCAGCAGCCGTACTAACTATGGCTACACCTTC.